This note documents a single TCR beta chain sequence. Sequencing used immunoSEQ multiplex PCR; TCRdb keeps in-frame clones, though not all of them. The data contain tens of thousands of clones, approximately 89% of them seen just once; the ten biggest clones take up about 11%. The time point denotes: pretreatment peripheral blood. Locally advanced or metastatic urothelial carcinoma was diagnosed in the patients. The CDR3 runs to 15 residues. Trimming took 8 bases from V and 8 from J; bases not matched to a gene: 9. Germline V gene lookup returns CDR1 SEHNR and CDR2 FQNEAQ (reference sequence). This specimen belongs to a study of PD-L1 blockade in urothelial cancer.

The TCR sequence derives from a woman aged 60-70 years with urothelial cancer. Sequences were derived from PBMCs, sampled around atezolizumab (anti-PD-L1) treatment. This chain joins TRBV7-9 and TRBJ2-1; 13 bases agree with TRBD2. The CDR3 DNA reads TGTGCCAGCGGGGCAGGACTAGCGGGAGCGGATGAGCAGTTCTTC. Amino acids: CASGAGLAGADEQFF. Variable domain in full (rest from reference TRBV7-9 and TRBJ2-1): DTGVSQNPRHKITKRGQNVTFRCDPISEHNRLYWYRQTLGQGPEFLTYFQNEAQLEKSRLLSDRFSAERPKGSFSTLEIQRTEQGDSAMYLCASGAGLAGADEQFFGPGTRLTVL.